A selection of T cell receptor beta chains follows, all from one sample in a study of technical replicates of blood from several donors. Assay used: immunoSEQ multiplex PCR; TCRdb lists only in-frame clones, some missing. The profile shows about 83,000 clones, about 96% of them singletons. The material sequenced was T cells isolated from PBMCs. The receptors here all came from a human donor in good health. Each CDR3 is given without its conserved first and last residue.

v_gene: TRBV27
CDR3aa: ASSLSGGQGNTIY

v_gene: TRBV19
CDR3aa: ASSPLGTSEIKY

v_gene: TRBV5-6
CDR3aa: ASSLDGAAQH

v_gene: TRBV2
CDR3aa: ASSDSGGAYEQY

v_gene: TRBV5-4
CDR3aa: ASSLVLGGRYEQF

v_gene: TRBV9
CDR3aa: ASSVLPLKGIGTDTQY

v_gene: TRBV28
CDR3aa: ASSLEGLAGGPYEQY

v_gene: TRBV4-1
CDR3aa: ASSQDLSSYEQY

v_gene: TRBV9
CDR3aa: ASSANRDYTDTQY

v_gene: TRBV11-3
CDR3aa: ASSLGTGNTIY

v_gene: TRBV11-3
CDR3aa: ASRPTPHEQY

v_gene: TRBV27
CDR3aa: ASSLAPRGTEAF

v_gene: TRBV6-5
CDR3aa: ASSWGVGNTEAF

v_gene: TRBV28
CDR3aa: ASSYQGYGYT

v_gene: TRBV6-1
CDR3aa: ASRRTGGNNEQF

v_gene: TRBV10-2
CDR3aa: ASSETRADTQY

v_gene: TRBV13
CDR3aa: ASSLGSGRVEQY

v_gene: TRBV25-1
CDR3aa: ASSDGGSTGELF

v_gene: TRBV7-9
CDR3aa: ASSPRTGNAYEQY

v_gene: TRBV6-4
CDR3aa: ASFSEAGRGEAF

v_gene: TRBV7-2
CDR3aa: ASSLANMGTPLT

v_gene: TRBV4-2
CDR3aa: ASSQDHASEAYEQY